This TCR beta chain came from a study of technical replicates of blood from a few donors. Germline values: CDR1 SEHNR, CDR2 FQNEAQ (reference sequence). With 6 bases clipped from V and 7 bases from J, the junction kept 12 bases outside the gene matches. The CDR3 is made up of 16 amino acids. TCRdb keeps only in-frame clones here, not all; method: immunoSEQ multiplex PCR. The sample holds about 80,000 clones; around 94% are singletons and the top ten take 0.38%. The source of this sequence is a human donor in good health. The sequencing input was T cells isolated from PBMCs. V gene TRBV7-9 combines with J gene TRBJ1-5; 10 bases map to TRBD1. The DNA of the CDR3 is TGTGCCAGCAGACCAGTGACCGGGACAGGGGACCAGCCCCAGCATTTT. This encodes CASRPVTGTGDQPQHF.